This T cell receptor beta chain is drawn from a study of identical twins. TCRdb redid the calling of the 5' RACE reads with MiXCR, one entry per CDR3 protein. The sample lists over 200,000 distinct CDR3 sequences, approximately 7.1% seen once, with more than 12% in the top ten. CDR1 and CDR2 (germline): SEHNR, FQNEAQ (reference sequence). The CDR3 totals 16 residues. J lost 1 base, V lost 5 bases, and 5 bases had no gene match. There are many counts of this clonotype. The same data also contributed to another study, on T cells expressing NK-cell markers. Per that paper: The study found these clonotypes also leading the CD3+CD56-NKG2C+ fraction in a few donors.

Sequenced material: CD8+ T cells sorted from blood. This rearrangement joins TRBV7-9 to TRBJ2-1; 10 positions agree with TRBD2. This clonotype was sampled from a woman aged 18-29 years in good health. The CDR3: CASSPSGGPSYNEQFF. DNA for the CDR3: TGTGCCAGCAGCCCTAGCGGGGGCCCTTCCTACAATGAGCAGTTCTTC. The full variable domain, rest sourced from reference TRBV7-9 and TRBJ2-1, is DTGVSQNPRHKITKRGQNVTFRCDPISEHNRLYWYRQTLGQGPEFLTYFQNEAQLEKSRLLSDRFSAERPKGSFSTLEIQRTEQGDSAMYLCASSPSGGPSYNEQFFGPGTRLTVL.